Listed here are 9 T cell receptor beta chains from one sample, sequenced in a study of blood T cell repertoires in COVID-19. The assay was immunoSEQ multiplex PCR, and TCRdb's table has in-frame clones only and misses some. The sample lists around 120,000 clones, 65% to 80% seen once, with 20% to 25% in the top ten. Sequenced sample: peripheral blood. These receptors originate from a man between 65 and 85 years old with active or convalescent COVID-19.

The chain uses TRBV7-9 and TRBJ2-1, with 7 bases aligning to TRBD1. The CDR3 is 13 residues long. V dropped 6 bases and J dropped 6; count of bases not matched to a gene: 5. Germline values: CDR1 SEHNR, CDR2 FQNEAQ (reference sequence). CDR3: CASRETGLNEQFF. CDR3 sequence (DNA): TGTGCCAGCAGGGAGACAGGGCTCAATGAGCAGTTCTTC.

The chain links TRBV4-1 to TRBJ1-6; D unresolved. The germline V and J ends were trimmed by 0 bases and 0 bases, with 12 bases remaining between them. CDR3 length equals 18 residues. CDR1 MGHRA and CDR2 YSYEKL come from the germline V gene. CDR3 DNA sequence: TGCGCCAGCAGCCAAGAGGGCGCTGTTAGCTCCTATAATTCACCCCTCCACTTT. This translates into CASSQEGAVSSYNSPLHF.

The V call is TRBV2, the J call TRBJ1-5; D unclear. Germline-derived CDR1 and CDR2 are SNHLY and FYNNEI. Trimming took 4 bases from V and 11 from J, leaving 15 bases between them. The CDR3 contains 13 residues. CDR3 residues: CASSVLEAVTQHF. DNA of the CDR3: TGTGCCAGCAGTGTATTGGAAGCGGTGACCCAGCATTTT.

The chain couples TRBV27 to TRBJ2-2; 7 bases agree with TRBD2. After removal of 5 bases from V and 7 bases from J, the junction contained 13 bases not matched to a gene. The germline gives CDR1 MNHEY, CDR2 SMNVEV (reference sequence). The CDR3 extends over 16 amino acids. CDR3 sequence reads: CASSPPRGGDGGELFF. In nucleotides, the CDR3 is TGTGCCAGCAGTCCTCCCCGGGGAGGGGACGGCGGGGAGCTGTTTTTT.

The chain combines TRBV6-1 with TRBJ1-2, with D possibly matching TRBD1 (6 bases). V lost 2 bases and J 2 bases, leaving 9 bases between the germline ends. The CDR3 totals 14 residues. Germline V gene lookup returns CDR1 MNHNS and CDR2 SASEGT. In DNA, the CDR3 is TGTGCCAGCAGTGAATGGGGACACAACTATGGCTACACCTTC. It codes for CASSEWGHNYGYTF.

CDR3 sequence (DNA): TGTGCCAGCGGGGGAGGGGCGGGACTACAGCCCCAGCATTTT. This translates into CASGGGAGLQPQHF. This sequence joins TRBV7-2 and TRBJ1-5; TRBD1 is a possible D gene (5 bases). Per germline, CDR1 SGHTA and CDR2 FQGNSA. CDR3 size: 14 residues. Trimming removed 8 bases from V and 7 bases from J, with 18 bases in between.

This clone appeared a single time. V is TRBV27 and J is TRBJ2-2, with 10 bases lining up with TRBD2. J lost 4 bases, V lost 2 bases, and 10 bases had no gene match. In germline, CDR1 is MNHEY, CDR2 SMNVEV (reference sequence). The CDR3 is made up of 18 amino acids. CDR3 protein: CASSLEGLAGALTGELFF. The CDR3 nucleotides read TGTGCCAGCAGTTTAGAGGGTCTAGCGGGGGCCCTCACCGGGGAGCTGTTTTTT.

This chain connects TRBV5-1 to TRBJ1-2, with D possibly matching TRBD1 (5 bases). CDR3 length equals 13 residues. CDR1 and CDR2 from the germline V gene are SGHRS and YFSETQ. V lost 3 bases to trimming and J lost 7 bases, with 13 bases between them. CDR3 sequence reads: CASSSLDRVGYTF. CDR3 bases: TGCGCCAGCAGCTCCTTAGACAGAGTTGGCTACACCTTC.

This chain joins TRBV6-5 and TRBJ1-2; D is ambiguous. The V gene's germline CDR1 is MNHEY and CDR2 SVGAGI. Trimming left V 6 bases short and J 1 base short, with 9 bases between. CDR3 length: 13 residues. In DNA form, the CDR3 reads TGTGCCAGCAGGTCCCCCGGTAACTATGGCTACACCTTC. Its translation is CASRSPGNYGYTF.